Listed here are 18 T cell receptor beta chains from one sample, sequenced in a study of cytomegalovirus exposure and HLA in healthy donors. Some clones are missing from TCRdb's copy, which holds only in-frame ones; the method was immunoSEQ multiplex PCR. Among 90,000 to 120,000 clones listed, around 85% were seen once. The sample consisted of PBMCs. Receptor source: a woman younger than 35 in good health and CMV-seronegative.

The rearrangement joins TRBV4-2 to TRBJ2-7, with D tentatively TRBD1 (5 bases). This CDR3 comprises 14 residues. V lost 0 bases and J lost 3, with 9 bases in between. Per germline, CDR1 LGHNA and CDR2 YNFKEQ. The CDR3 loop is CASSQDSGHYEQYF. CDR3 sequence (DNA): TGTGCCAGCAGCCAAGATTCAGGACACTACGAGCAGTACTTC.

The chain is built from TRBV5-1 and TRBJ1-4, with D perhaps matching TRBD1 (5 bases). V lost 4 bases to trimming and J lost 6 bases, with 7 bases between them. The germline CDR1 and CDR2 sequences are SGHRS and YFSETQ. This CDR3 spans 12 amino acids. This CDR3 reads CASSQGHEKLFF. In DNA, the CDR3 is TGCGCCAGCAGCCAGGGTCATGAAAAACTGTTTTTT.

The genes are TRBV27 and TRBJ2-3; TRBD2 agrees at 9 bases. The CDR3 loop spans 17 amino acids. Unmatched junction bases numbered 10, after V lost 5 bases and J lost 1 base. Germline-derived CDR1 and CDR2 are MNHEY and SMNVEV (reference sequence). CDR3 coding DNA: TGTGCCAGCAGTCCCCGGGGTAGCGGGGGTCGCACAGATACGCAGTATTTT. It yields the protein CASSPRGSGGRTDTQYF.

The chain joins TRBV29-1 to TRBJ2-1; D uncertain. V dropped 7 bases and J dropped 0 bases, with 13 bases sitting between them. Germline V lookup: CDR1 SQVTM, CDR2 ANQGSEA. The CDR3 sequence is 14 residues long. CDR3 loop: CSASFLSSYNEQFF. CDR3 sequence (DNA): TGCAGCGCATCTTTCCTCAGCTCCTACAATGAGCAGTTCTTC.

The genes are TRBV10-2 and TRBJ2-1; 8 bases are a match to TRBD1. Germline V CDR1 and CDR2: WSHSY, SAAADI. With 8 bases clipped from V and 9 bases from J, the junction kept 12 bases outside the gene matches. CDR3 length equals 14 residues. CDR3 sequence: CASYHTDRGTEQFF. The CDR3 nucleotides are TGCGCCAGCTATCACACCGACAGGGGTACTGAGCAGTTCTTC.

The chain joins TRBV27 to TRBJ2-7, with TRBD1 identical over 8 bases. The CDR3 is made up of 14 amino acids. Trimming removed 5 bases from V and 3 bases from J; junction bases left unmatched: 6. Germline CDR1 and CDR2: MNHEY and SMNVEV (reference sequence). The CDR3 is CASSDGQGVYEQYF. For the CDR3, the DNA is TGTGCCAGCAGTGATGGACAGGGTGTCTACGAGCAGTACTTC.

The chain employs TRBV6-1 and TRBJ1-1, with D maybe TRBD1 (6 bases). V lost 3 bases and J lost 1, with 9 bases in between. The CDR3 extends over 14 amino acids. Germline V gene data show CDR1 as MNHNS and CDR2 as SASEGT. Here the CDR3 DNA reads TGTGCCAGCAGTGAGACGGACAGGAACACTGAAGCTTTCTTT. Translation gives CASSETDRNTEAFF.

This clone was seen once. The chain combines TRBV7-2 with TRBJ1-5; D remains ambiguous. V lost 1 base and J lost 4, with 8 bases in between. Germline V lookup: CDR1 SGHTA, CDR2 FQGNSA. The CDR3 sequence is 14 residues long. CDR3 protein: CASSLGGTNQPQHF. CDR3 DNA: TGTGCCAGCAGCTTAGGCGGAACGAATCAGCCCCAGCATTTT.

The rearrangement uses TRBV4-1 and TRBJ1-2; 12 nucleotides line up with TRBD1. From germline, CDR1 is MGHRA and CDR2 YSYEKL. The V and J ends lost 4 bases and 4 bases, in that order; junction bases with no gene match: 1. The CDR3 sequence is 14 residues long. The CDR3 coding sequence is TGCGCCAGCAGCCTGGGACAGGGGGCCTATGGCTACACCTTC. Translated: CASSLGQGAYGYTF.

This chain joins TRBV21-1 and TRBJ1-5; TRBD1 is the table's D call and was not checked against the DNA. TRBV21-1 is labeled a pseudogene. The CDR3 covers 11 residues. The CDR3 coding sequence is TGTGCCAGCAGGTTGACAGGGCCCCAGCATTTT. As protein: CASRLTGPQHF.

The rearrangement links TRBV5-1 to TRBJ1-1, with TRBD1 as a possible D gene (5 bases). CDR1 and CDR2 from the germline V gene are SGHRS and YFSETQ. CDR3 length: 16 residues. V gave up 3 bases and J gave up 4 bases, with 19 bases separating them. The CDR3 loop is CASSSTRGGDVTEAFF. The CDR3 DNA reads TGCGCCAGCAGCTCAACTAGGGGAGGGGATGTCACTGAAGCTTTCTTT.

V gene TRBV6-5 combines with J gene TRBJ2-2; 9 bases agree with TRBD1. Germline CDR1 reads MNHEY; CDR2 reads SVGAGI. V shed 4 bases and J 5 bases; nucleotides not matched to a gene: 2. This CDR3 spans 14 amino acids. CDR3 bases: TGTGCCAGCAGTTGGACAGGGGTGACCGGGGAGCTGTTTTTT. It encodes CASSWTGVTGELFF.

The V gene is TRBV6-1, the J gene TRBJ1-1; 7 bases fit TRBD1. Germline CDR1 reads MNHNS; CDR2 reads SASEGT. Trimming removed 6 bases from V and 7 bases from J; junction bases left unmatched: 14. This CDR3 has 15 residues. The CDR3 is CASSSFNRGTLEAFF. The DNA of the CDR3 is TGTGCCAGCAGCTCCTTTAACAGGGGAACCCTTGAAGCTTTCTTT.

CDR3 region: CASSGYGPPGKRTGELFF. The CDR3 region has the DNA TGTGCCAGCAGCGGTTATGGGCCCCCGGGGAAGAGGACCGGGGAGCTGTTTTTT. The rearrangement links TRBV9 to TRBJ2-2; a weak D match, TRBD2 (5 bases). The length of the CDR3 is 18 residues. The germline V gene encodes CDR1 SGDLS and CDR2 YYNGEE. Trimming took 3 bases from V and 5 from J, leaving 23 bases between them.

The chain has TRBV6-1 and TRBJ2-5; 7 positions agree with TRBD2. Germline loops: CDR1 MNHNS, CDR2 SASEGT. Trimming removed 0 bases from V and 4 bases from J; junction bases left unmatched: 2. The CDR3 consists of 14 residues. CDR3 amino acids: CASSEAPGGETQYF. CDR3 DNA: TGTGCCAGCAGTGAAGCGCCGGGGGGAGAGACCCAGTACTTC.

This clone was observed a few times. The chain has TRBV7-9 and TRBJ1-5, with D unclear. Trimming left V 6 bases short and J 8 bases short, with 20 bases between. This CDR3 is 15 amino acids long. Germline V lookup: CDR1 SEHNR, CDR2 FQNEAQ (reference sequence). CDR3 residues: CASSPLIFGVKPQHF. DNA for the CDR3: TGTGCCAGCAGTCCTCTCATCTTCGGGGTGAAGCCCCAGCATTTT.

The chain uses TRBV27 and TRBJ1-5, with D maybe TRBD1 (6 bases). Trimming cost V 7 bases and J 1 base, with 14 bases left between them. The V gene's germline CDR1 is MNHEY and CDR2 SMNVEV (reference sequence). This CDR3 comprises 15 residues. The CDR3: CASKITGSSNQPQHF. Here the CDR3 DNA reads TGTGCCAGCAAGATAACAGGGTCCAGCAATCAGCCCCAGCATTTT.

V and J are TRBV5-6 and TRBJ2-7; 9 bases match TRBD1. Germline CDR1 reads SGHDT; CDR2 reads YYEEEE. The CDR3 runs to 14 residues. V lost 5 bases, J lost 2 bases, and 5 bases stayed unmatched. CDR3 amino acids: CASSSGTGTYEQYF. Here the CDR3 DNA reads TGTGCCAGCAGTTCCGGGACAGGGACCTACGAGCAGTACTTC. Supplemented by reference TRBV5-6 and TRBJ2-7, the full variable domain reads DAGVTQSPTHLIKTRGQQVTLRCSPKSGHDTVSWYQQALGQGPQFIFQYYEEEERQRGNFPDRFSGHQFPNYSSELNVNALLLGDSALYLCASSSGTGTYEQYFGPGTRLTVT.